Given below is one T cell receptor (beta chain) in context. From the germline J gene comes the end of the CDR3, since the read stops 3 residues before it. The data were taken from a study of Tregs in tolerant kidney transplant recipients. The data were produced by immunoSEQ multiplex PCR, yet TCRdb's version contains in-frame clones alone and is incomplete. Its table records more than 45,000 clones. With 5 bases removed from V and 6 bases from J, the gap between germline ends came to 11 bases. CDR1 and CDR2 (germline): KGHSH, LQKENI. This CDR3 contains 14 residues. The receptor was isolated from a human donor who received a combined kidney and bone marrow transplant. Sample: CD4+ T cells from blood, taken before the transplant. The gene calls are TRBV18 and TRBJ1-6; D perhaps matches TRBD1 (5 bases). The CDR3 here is CASSLDRLNSPLHF. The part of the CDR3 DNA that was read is TGTGCCAGCTCATTAGACAGACTTAATTCACCC.